These 31 T cell receptor beta chains originate from one sample sequenced in a study of human T cells and chemical hapten exposure. Time point meaning: pre-sensitization, week 0. Treatment defined: therapeutic diphenylcyclopropenone sensitization with weekly scalp DPC. TCRdb fed the RACE reads into MiXCR, producing one record per CDR3 protein. There are 150,000 to 200,000 distinct CDR3 sequences in the sample; nearly 30% occur only once, and approximately 3% lies in the top ten. The sequencing here drew on whole blood, taken in connection with sensitization to the hapten diphenylcyclopropenone (DPC). The origin of the receptors is a woman aged 25 to 39 with alopecia areata. Some clones in this sample may be carry-over from other donors' samples.

This clonotype was counted only a few times. This rearrangement joins TRBV5-6 to TRBJ1-5; TRBD1 is a possible D gene (5 bases). Trimming removed 0 bases at V and 3 bases at J, with 16 bases between. The CDR3 loop spans 17 amino acids. CDR1 and CDR2 from the germline V gene are SGHDT and YYEEEE. For the CDR3, the DNA is TGTGCCAGCAGCTTGGGGGACCAAAGTAGGTACAATCAGCCCCAGCATTTT. Residues: CASSLGDQSRYNQPQHF.

This chain connects TRBV4-1 to TRBJ2-3, with D perhaps given as TRBD1 or TRBD2 (5 bases each). CDR3 length: 16 residues. Germline lookup yields CDR1 MGHRA and CDR2 YSYEKL. V was shortened by 0 bases and J by 5 bases, with 15 bases between the two germline ends. This chain's CDR3 is CASSQDWGWGGDTQYF. The DNA for the CDR3 is TGCGCCAGCAGCCAAGATTGGGGGTGGGGTGGAGATACGCAGTATTTT.

This clonotype has more than one count but fewer than ten. The chain recombines TRBV29-1 with TRBJ1-4, with TRBD1 matching 7 bases. Germline assignment: CDR1 SQVTM and CDR2 ANQGSEA. The CDR3 spans 13 residues. V dropped 7 bases and J dropped 0; count of bases not matched to a gene: 2. The CDR3 region is CSGGQATNEKLFF. The CDR3 nucleotides are TGCAGCGGCGGACAGGCAACTAATGAAAAACTGTTTTTT.

The chain uses TRBV28 and TRBJ1-6; D perhaps matches TRBD1 (5 bases). Deletions cut 5 bases from V and 4 bases from J, with 18 bases between. CDR3 length equals 17 residues. Germline lookup yields CDR1 MDHEN and CDR2 SYDVKM. CDR3 nucleotide sequence: TGTGCCAGCAGTGGCCCATTGCAGGGCGCATATAATTCACCCCTCCACTTT. Protein: CASSGPLQGAYNSPLHF.

The gene calls are TRBV29-1 and TRBJ2-5, with D perhaps matching TRBD2 (7 bases). The V end lost 4 bases, the J end lost 2 bases, and 20 bases lay between the germline ends. The CDR3 is 16 amino acids. The germline V gene encodes CDR1 SQVTM and CDR2 ANQGSEA. The CDR3 nucleotides read TGCAGCGTTGGCGGGGGCGGGACCTTGAAACAAGAGACCCAGTACTTC. This gives the protein CSVGGGGTLKQETQYF.

This clonotype was observed a handful of times. This chain joins TRBV28 and TRBJ2-1; D is perhaps TRBD2 (6 bases). The CDR3 covers 15 residues. Per the germline V gene, CDR1 is MDHEN and CDR2 is SYDVKM. The V gene lost 3 bases and the J gene lost 2 bases, with 11 bases spanning the gap. The CDR3 loop is CASSFRGRTYNEQFF. The CDR3 nucleotides read TGTGCCAGCAGTTTCCGTGGGAGGACCTACAATGAGCAGTTCTTC.

The chain links TRBV28 to TRBJ2-3, with a weak D call TRBD2 (5 bases). This CDR3 is built from 15 residues. V lost 1 base, J lost 2 bases, and 10 bases lay in between. Germline V CDR1 and CDR2: MDHEN, SYDVKM. CDR3 coding DNA: TGTGCCAGCAGTTTATCCGGAGGAGTCACAGATACGCAGTATTTT. Translating it yields CASSLSGGVTDTQYF.

This clonotype occurred a few times. The rearrangement uses TRBV6-2 or TRBV6-3 and TRBJ2-3; weak D call: TRBD2 (5 bases). Germline V gene sequence: CDR1 MNHEY, CDR2 SVGEGT. The CDR3 loop spans 15 amino acids. V was trimmed by 5 bases and J by 2 bases, leaving 14 bases between them. CDR3 in DNA: TGTGCCAGCAGTGACCGCCAGGACTCCACAGATACGCAGTATTTT. Its translation: CASSDRQDSTDTQYF.

In this sample, this clonotype turned up many times. The gene calls are TRBV11-2 and TRBJ2-3; D gene uncertain. Trimming pared 0 bases from V and 3 bases from J, leaving 10 bases between. The CDR3 contains 15 residues. Germline V gives CDR1 SGHAT, CDR2 FQNNGV. CDR3: CASSLDEAITDTQYF. CDR3 coding DNA: TGTGCCAGCAGCTTAGATGAGGCCATTACAGATACGCAGTATTTT.

The CDR3 spells CASSLMGETQYF. The CDR3 DNA reads as TGCGCCAGCAGCTTAATGGGTGAGACCCAGTACTTC. The rearrangement links TRBV5-1 to TRBJ2-5; no clear D. CDR3 size: 12 residues. V lost 2 bases and J lost 5, with 7 bases in between. In germline, CDR1 is SGHRS, CDR2 YFSETQ.

The CDR3 DNA sequence: TGTGCCACCAGTGATGAGACAGGGGGGAACGGCTACACCTTC. Its protein product is CATSDETGGNGYTF. The chain has TRBV24-1 and TRBJ1-2, with TRBD1 identical over 9 bases. This CDR3 comprises 14 residues. Germline CDR1 is KGHDR and CDR2 is SFDVKD. With 3 bases clipped from V and 8 bases from J, the junction kept 6 bases outside the gene matches.

This clonotype appeared a few times. The chain is built from TRBV5-1 and TRBJ1-1; weak D call: TRBD1 (5 bases). This CDR3 has 13 residues. CDR1 is SGHRS and CDR2 is YFSETQ in the germline V gene. V lost 3 bases and J 5 bases, leaving 11 bases between the germline ends. The CDR3 region has the DNA TGCGCCAGCAGCTACGACGGGGGGACTGAAGCTTTCTTT. This gives the protein CASSYDGGTEAFF.

This clonotype was recorded a few times. The chain joins TRBV5-1 to TRBJ2-3, with 14 nucleotides matching TRBD2. With 2 bases clipped from V and 3 bases from J, the junction kept 5 bases outside the gene matches. The V gene's germline CDR1 is SGHRS and CDR2 YFSETQ. The CDR3 covers 17 residues. CDR3 nucleotide sequence: TGCGCCAGCAGCTTTTATGGACTAGCGGGAGGTACAGATACGCAGTATTTT. Translating it yields CASSFYGLAGGTDTQYF.

The rearrangement joins TRBV19 to TRBJ2-1; 12 nucleotides match TRBD2. The J segment lost 9 bases and the V segment lost 5 bases, leaving 11 bases of the junction unmatched. Germline V gives CDR1 LNHDA, CDR2 SQIVND (reference sequence). The CDR3 length is 16 residues. CDR3 sequence (DNA): TGTGCCAGTAGTCCTAGCGGGGGGGCCAGGTCGGGTGAGCAGTTCTTC. Translation: CASSPSGGARSGEQFF.

V and J are TRBV5-1 and TRBJ2-5; 7 bases agree with TRBD1. This CDR3 spans 15 amino acids. The ends lost 1 base at V and 0 bases at J; junction bases unmatched: 3. CDR1 is SGHRS, CDR2 YFSETQ, per germline. CDR3 nucleotide sequence: TGCGCCAGCAGCTTGTCGGGACAGTACCAAGAGACCCAGTACTTC. Protein: CASSLSGQYQETQYF.

The CDR3 region has the DNA TGTGCCAGCAGCCAAGATATTGCGGGTAGGACGCATGGCTACACCTTC. Translating it yields CASSQDIAGRTHGYTF. The chain carries TRBV4-2 and TRBJ1-2; D is uncertain. The germline V gene encodes CDR1 LGHNA and CDR2 YNFKEQ. The CDR3 has 16 residues. V lost 0 bases and J lost 6, with 17 bases in between.

This rearrangement joins TRBV12-3 or TRBV12-4 to TRBJ2-5; TRBD2 aligns across 10 bases. V was pared by 8 bases and J by 5 bases, with 5 bases of the junction left unmatched. The CDR3 totals 13 residues. This CDR3 is CASGSGRGETQYF. CDR3 bases: TGTGCCAGCGGAAGCGGGAGGGGCGAGACCCAGTACTTC.

This clonotype was counted a few times. The gene calls are TRBV5-1 and TRBJ2-5; 12 bases map to TRBD2. The CDR3 covers 17 residues. Germline V CDR1 and CDR2: SGHRS, YFSETQ. The ends lost 2 bases at V and 4 bases at J; junction bases unmatched: 9. The CDR3 sequence is CASSFGLAGPTGETQYF. As DNA, the CDR3 is TGCGCCAGCAGCTTTGGACTAGCGGGGCCCACGGGAGAGACCCAGTACTTC. Full variable domain (remainder filled in from reference TRBV5-1 and TRBJ2-5): KAGVTQTPRYLIKTRGQQVTLSCSPISGHRSVSWYQQTPGQGLQFLFEYFSETQRNKGNFPGRFSGRQFSNSRSEMNVSTLELGDSALYLCASSFGLAGPTGETQYFGPGTRLLVL.

This clonotype was seen at least ten times. The chain has TRBV11-2 and TRBJ2-1, with a possible D match to TRBD2 (5 bases). The germline V gene encodes CDR1 SGHAT and CDR2 FQNNGV. The CDR3 runs 13 residues. V dropped 0 bases and J dropped 10 bases, with 10 bases sitting between them. The CDR3 DNA reads as TGTGCCAGCAGCTTAGATCAAGTAGCGGAGCAGTTCTTC. Protein product: CASSLDQVAEQFF.

This clonotype was recorded a few times. The DNA of the CDR3 is TGTGCCAGCTCTTCCAGACTAGCGCCTGACACAGATACGCAGTATTTT. Its translation is CASSSRLAPDTDTQYF. The genes are TRBV18 and TRBJ2-3, with 8 nucleotides matching TRBD2. CDR1 is KGHSH and CDR2 is LQKENI in the germline V gene. The CDR3 has 16 amino acids. Losses at the gene ends were 6 bases for V and 2 bases for J; bases not matched to a gene: 10.

The chain recombines TRBV5-1 with TRBJ1-1; the D is unclear. Germline values: CDR1 SGHRS, CDR2 YFSETQ. This CDR3 has 14 residues. With 1 base removed from V and 1 base from J, the gap between germline ends came to 8 bases. The chain's CDR3 is CASSLIGENTEAFF. The CDR3 bases are TGCGCCAGCAGCTTGATCGGGGAGAACACTGAAGCTTTCTTT.

The rearrangement links TRBV5-4 to TRBJ2-6; 7 bases are shared with TRBD2. Germline V gives CDR1 SGHNT, CDR2 YYREEE (reference sequence). The V gene end was trimmed by 3 bases and the J gene end by 0 bases; junction bases not matched to a gene: 3. There are 16 residues in the CDR3. This CDR3 reads CASSSQRGSGANVLTF. DNA of the CDR3: TGTGCCAGCAGCTCCCAGCGGGGCTCTGGGGCCAACGTCCTGACTTTC.

A few counts support this clonotype. The chain uses TRBV7-2 and TRBJ2-2; TRBD2 matches 12 bases. Germline CDR1 is SGHTA and CDR2 is FQGNSA. The CDR3 loop spans 16 amino acids. V shed 4 bases, J shed 7 bases, and the junction held 7 bases outside the gene matches. CDR3 bases: TGTGCCAGCAGCTCCAGACCGGGACTAGCGGGCGGGGAGCTGTTTTTT. Translation: CASSSRPGLAGGELFF.

The rearrangement joins TRBV12-3 or TRBV12-4 to TRBJ1-1; D not resolved. This CDR3 has 13 amino acids. Deletions cut 5 bases from V and 1 base from J, with 8 bases between. As DNA, the CDR3 is TGTGCCAGCAGTGCCCACCAGAACACTGAAGCTTTCTTT. This sequence encodes CASSAHQNTEAFF.

This clonotype came up a few times. The V gene is TRBV7-2, the J gene TRBJ1-6; D unresolved. The CDR3 has 15 amino acids. Germline CDR1 SGHTA, CDR2 FQGNSA. Trimming took off 1 base at V and 9 bases at J, with 13 bases between the two ends. CDR3 in amino acids: CASSLEGQSFSPLHF. The CDR3, as DNA: TGTGCCAGCAGCTTAGAGGGTCAGAGCTTTTCACCCCTCCACTTT. Complete variable domain (other parts from reference TRBV7-2 and TRBJ1-6): GAGVSQSPSNKVTEKGKDVELRCDPISGHTALYWYRQSLGQGLEFLIYFQGNSAPDKSGLPSDRFSAERTGGSVSTLTIQRTQQEDSAVYLCASSLEGQSFSPLHFGNGTRLTVT.

This clonotype was recorded a few times. The genes are TRBV20-1 and TRBJ1-5; D ambiguous. This CDR3 is built from 15 residues. Germline lookup yields CDR1 DFQATT and CDR2 SNEGSKA (reference sequence). Trimming took off 4 bases at V and 1 base at J, with 14 bases between the two ends. CDR3 nucleotides: TGCAGTGCTAAGTCTTGGGGTGGAAGCAATCAGCCCCAGCATTTT. Translated: CSAKSWGGSNQPQHF.

J is TRBJ2-5 and V is TRBV4-2; D gene ambiguous. Trimming stripped 0 bases from V and 5 bases from J, with 4 bases between. The V gene's germline CDR1 is LGHNA and CDR2 YNFKEQ. The CDR3 covers 12 residues. The CDR3 sequence: CASSQDLETQYF. The CDR3 coding sequence is TGTGCCAGCAGCCAAGATCTGGAGACCCAGTACTTC.

This clonotype was counted between two and nine times. V usage is TRBV28 and J usage is TRBJ1-5; maybe TRBD1 (6 bases). V dropped 2 bases and J dropped 7 bases, with 12 bases sitting between them. The CDR3 covers 14 residues. Germline values: CDR1 MDHEN, CDR2 SYDVKM. The CDR3 protein is CASSLKGGGQPQHF. CDR3 DNA: TGTGCCAGCAGTTTAAAAGGGGGAGGACAGCCCCAGCATTTT.

The rearrangement joins TRBV11-2 to TRBJ1-2, with TRBD1 matching 10 bases. The CDR3 loop spans 15 amino acids. Germline-derived CDR1 and CDR2 are SGHAT and FQNNGV. V was pared by 4 bases and J by 3 bases, with 5 bases of the junction left unmatched. CDR3 residues: CASSWPGQGYYGYTF. CDR3 nucleotide sequence: TGTGCCAGCAGCTGGCCGGGACAGGGGTACTATGGCTACACCTTC.

With respect to this clonotype: At one end, the junction sequence differs from germline, possibly due to a read error. The CDR3 DNA follows: TGTGTCAGCAGCGGGGGACAGAGGATATATGGCTACACCTTC. It translates to CVSSGGQRIYGYTF. The chain has TRBV11-2 and TRBJ1-2; TRBD1 aligns across 7 bases. The CDR3 spans 14 residues. Germline-derived CDR1 and CDR2 are SGHAT and FQNNGV.

This clonotype appeared a few times. The chain links TRBV4-3 to TRBJ1-5, with 8 bases fitting TRBD1. The CDR3 runs 13 residues. Germline CDR1 LGHNA, CDR2 YSLEER. After removal of 5 bases from V and 6 bases from J, the junction contained 3 bases not matched to a gene. The CDR3 here is CASSSGGSQPQHF. In DNA, the CDR3 is TGCGCCAGCAGCTCAGGGGGCAGTCAGCCCCAGCATTTT.